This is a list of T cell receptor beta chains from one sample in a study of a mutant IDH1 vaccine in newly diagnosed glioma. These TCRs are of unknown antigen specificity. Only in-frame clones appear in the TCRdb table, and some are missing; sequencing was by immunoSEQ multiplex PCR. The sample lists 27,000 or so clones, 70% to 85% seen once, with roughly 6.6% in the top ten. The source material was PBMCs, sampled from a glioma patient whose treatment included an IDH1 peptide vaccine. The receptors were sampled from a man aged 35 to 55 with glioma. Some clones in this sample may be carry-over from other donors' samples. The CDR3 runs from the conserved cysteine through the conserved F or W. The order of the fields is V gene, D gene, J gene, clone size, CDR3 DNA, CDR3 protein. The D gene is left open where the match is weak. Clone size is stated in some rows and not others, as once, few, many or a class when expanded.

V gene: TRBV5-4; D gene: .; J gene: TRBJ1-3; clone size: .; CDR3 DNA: TGTGCCAGCAGCTTTAGGCCAGACTCTGGAAACACCATATATTTT; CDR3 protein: CASSFRPDSGNTIYF
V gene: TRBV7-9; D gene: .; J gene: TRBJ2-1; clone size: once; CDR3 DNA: TGTGCCAGCAGCCCGGGGCATAAGAGGGATGAGCAGTTCTTC; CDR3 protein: CASSPGHKRDEQFF
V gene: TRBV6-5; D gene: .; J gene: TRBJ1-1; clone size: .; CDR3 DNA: TGTGCCAGCAGCCGGGGAGCGGTAAACACTGAAGCTTTCTTT; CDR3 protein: CASSRGAVNTEAFF
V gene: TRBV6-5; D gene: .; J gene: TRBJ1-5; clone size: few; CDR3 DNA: TGTGCCAGCAGTTACCTGGGCCAGCCCCAGCATTTT; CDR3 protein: CASSYLGQPQHF
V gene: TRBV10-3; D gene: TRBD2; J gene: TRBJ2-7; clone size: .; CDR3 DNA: TGTGCCATCAGTGAATTCTCCGGGACTAGCTACGAGCAGTACTTC; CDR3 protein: CAISEFSGTSYEQYF
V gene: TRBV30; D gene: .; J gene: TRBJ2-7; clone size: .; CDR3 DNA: TGTGCCTGGACCCAACTTACGCAGGCCTACGAGCAGTACTTC; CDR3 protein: CAWTQLTQAYEQYF
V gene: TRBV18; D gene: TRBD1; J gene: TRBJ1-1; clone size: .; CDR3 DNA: TGTGCCAGCTCACTCCTGACAGGGCGTACCACTGAAGCTTTCTTT; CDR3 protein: CASSLLTGRTTEAFF
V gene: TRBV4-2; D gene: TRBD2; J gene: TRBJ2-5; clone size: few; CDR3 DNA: TGTGCCAGCAGCCAAGATTTGGCGGGGGGCCGGGAAAAAGAGACCCAGTACTTC; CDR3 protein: CASSQDLAGGREKETQYF
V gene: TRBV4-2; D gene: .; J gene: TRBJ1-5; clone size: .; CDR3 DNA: TGTGCCAGCAGCCAAGAGGGACATAGCAATCAGCCCCAGCATTTT; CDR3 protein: CASSQEGHSNQPQHF
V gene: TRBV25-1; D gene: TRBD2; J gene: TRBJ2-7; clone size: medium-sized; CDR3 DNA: TGTGCCAGCAGTCATCGACTAGCGGGGGTTCACGAGCAGTACTTC; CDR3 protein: CASSHRLAGVHEQYF
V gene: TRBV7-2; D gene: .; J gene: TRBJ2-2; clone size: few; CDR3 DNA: TGTGCCAGCAGCTTAGGGGCGAACACCGGGGAGCTGTTTTTT; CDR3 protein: CASSLGANTGELFF
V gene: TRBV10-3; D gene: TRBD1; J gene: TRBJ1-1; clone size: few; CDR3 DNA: TGTGCCATCAGTGGAACGACAGGGACAGTAGCGTACACTGAAGCTTTCTTT; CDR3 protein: CAISGTTGTVAYTEAFF